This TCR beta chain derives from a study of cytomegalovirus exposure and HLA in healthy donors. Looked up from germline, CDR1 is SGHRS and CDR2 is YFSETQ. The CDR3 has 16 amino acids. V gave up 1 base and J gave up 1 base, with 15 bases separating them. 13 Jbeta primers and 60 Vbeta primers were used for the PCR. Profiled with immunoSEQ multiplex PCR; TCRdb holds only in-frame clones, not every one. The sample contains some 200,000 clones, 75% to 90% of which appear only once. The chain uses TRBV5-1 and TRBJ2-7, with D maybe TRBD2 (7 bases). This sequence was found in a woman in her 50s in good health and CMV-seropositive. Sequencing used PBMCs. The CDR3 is CASSLLGGAESYEQYF. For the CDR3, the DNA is TGCGCCAGCAGCTTGTTGGGGGGGGCTGAGTCCTACGAGCAGTACTTC.